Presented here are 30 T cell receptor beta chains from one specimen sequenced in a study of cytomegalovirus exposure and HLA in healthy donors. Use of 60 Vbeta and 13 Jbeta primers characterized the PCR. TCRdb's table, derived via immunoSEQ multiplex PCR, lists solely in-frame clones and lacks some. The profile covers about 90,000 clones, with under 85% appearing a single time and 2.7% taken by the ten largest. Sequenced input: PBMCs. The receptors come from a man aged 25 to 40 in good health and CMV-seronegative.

As DNA, the CDR3 is TGTGCCAGCAGCCGGTCGACAGGGGGCGCGGCTGGCTACACCTTC. Its translation: CASSRSTGGAAGYTF. The J gene is TRBJ1-2, the V gene TRBV11-3; TRBD1 aligns across 10 bases. J was trimmed by 7 bases and V by 5 bases; bases with no gene match: 10. Per the germline V gene, CDR1 is SGHNT and CDR2 is YENEEA. CDR3 size: 15 residues.

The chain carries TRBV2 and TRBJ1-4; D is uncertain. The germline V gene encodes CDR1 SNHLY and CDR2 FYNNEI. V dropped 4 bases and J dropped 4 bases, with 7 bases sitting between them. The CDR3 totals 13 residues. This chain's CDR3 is CASSGQYNEKLFF. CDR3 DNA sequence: TGTGCCAGCAGTGGACAATATAATGAAAAACTGTTTTTT.

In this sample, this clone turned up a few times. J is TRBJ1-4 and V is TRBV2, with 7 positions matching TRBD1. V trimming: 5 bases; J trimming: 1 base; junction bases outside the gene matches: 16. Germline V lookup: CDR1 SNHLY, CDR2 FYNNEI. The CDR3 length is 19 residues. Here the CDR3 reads CASSFLEGDSMITNEKLFF. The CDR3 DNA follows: TGTGCCAGCAGTTTTCTCGAGGGGGACAGCATGATAACTAATGAAAAACTGTTTTTT.

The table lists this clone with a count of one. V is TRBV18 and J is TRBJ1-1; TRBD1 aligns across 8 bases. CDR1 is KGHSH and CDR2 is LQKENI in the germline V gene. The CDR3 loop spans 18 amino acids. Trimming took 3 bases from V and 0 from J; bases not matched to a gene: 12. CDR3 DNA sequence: TGTGCCAGCTCACCCTACGGGACAGGAGCCTCCATGAACACTGAAGCTTTCTTT. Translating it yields CASSPYGTGASMNTEAFF.

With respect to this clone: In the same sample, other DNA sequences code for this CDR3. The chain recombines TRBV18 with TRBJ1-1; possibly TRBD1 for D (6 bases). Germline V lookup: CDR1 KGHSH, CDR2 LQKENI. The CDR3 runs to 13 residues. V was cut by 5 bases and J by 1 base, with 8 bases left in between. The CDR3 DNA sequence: TGTGCCAGCTCATCGGGACAGAACACTGAAGCTTTCTTT. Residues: CASSSGQNTEAFF.

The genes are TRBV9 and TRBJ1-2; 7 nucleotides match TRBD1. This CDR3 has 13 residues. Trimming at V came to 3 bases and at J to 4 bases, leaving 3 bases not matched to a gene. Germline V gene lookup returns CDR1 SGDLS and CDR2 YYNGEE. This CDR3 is CASSARTGYGYTF. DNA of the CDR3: TGTGCCAGCAGCGCGAGGACAGGCTATGGCTACACCTTC.

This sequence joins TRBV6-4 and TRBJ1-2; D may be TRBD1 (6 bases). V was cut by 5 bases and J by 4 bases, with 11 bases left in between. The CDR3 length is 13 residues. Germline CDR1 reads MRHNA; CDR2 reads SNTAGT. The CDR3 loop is CASSLETGYGYTF. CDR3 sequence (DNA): TGTGCCAGCAGTCTAGAGACAGGCTATGGCTACACCTTC.

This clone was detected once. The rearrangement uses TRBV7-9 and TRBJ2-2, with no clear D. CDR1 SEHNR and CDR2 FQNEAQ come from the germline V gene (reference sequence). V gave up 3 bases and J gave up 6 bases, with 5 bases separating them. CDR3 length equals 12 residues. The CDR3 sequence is CASSFPAGELFF. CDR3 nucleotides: TGTGCCAGCAGCTTCCCGGCCGGGGAGCTGTTTTTT.

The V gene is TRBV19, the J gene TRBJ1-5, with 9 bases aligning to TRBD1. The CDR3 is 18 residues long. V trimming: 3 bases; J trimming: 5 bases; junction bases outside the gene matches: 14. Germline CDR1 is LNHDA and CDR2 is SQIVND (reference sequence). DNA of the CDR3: TGTGCCAGTAGTATTCGCCCTCCGGACAGGGGTCCTCATCAGCCCCAGCATTTT. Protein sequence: CASSIRPPDRGPHQPQHF.

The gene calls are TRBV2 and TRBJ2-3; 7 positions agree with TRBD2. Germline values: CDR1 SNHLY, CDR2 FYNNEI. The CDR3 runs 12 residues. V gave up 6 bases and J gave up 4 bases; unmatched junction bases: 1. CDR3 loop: CASSGGSDTQYF. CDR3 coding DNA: TGTGCCAGCAGCGGGGGGTCAGATACGCAGTATTTT.

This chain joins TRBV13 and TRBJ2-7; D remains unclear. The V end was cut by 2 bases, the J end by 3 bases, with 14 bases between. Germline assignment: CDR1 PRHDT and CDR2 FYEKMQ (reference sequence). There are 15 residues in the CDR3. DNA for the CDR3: TGTGCCAGCAGCTTAAGAAGCCCGCTTTACTACGAGCAGTACTTC. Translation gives CASSLRSPLYYEQYF. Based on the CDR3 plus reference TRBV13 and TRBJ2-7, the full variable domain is AAGVIQSPRHLIKEKRETATLKCYPIPRHDTVYWYQQGPGQDPQFLISFYEKMQSDKGSIPDRFSAQQFSDYHSELNMSSLELGDSALYFCASSLRSPLYYEQYFGPGTRLTVT.

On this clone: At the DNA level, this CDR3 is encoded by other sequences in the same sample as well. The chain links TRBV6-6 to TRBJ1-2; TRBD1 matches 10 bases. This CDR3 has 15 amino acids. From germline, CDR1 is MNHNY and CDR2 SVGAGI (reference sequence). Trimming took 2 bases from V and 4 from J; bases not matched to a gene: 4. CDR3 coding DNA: TGTGCCAGCAGTTACGGGGACAGGGGTTCCTATGGCTACACCTTC. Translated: CASSYGDRGSYGYTF.

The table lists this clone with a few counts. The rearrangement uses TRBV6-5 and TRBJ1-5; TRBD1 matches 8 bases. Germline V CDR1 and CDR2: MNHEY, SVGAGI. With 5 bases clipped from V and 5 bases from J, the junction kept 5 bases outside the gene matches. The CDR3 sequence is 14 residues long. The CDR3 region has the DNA TGTGCCAGCAGTGGTGGACAGGGCCATCAGCCCCAGCATTTT. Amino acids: CASSGGQGHQPQHF.

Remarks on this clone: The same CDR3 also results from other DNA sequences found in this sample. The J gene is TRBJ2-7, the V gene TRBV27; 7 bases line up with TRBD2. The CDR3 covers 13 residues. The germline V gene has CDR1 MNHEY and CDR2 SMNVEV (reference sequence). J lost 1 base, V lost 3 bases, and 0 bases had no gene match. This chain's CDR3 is CASSLGGSYEQYF. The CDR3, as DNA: TGTGCCAGCAGTTTGGGGGGGTCCTACGAGCAGTACTTC.

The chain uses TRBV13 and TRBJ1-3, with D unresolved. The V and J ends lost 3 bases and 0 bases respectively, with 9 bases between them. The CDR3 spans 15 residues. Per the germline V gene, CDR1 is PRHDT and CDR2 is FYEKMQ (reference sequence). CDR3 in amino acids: CASSFLGVSGNTIYF. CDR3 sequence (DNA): TGTGCCAGCAGCTTTTTAGGAGTCTCTGGAAACACCATATATTTT. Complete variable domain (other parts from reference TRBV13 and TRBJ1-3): AAGVIQSPRHLIKEKRETATLKCYPIPRHDTVYWYQQGPGQDPQFLISFYEKMQSDKGSIPDRFSAQQFSDYHSELNMSSLELGDSALYFCASSFLGVSGNTIYFGEGSWLTVV.

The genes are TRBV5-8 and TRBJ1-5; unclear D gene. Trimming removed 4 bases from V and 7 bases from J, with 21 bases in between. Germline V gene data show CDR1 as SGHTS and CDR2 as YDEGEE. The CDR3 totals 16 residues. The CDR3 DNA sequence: TGTGCCAGCAGCCCCGGGAGTATGGGGATGGGACAGCCCCAGCATTTT. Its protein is CASSPGSMGMGQPQHF.

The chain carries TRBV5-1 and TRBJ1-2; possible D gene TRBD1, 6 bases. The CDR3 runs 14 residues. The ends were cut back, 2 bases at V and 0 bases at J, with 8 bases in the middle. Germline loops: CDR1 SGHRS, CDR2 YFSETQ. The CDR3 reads CASSFGQPNYGYTF. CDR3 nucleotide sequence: TGCGCCAGCAGCTTCGGACAGCCTAACTATGGCTACACCTTC.

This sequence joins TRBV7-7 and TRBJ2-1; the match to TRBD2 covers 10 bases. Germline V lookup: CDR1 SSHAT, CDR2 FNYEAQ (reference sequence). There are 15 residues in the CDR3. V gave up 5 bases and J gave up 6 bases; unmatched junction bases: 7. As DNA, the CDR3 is TGTGCCAGCAGCCCTCTGGGGACTAGCGTCAATGAGCAGTTCTTC. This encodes CASSPLGTSVNEQFF.

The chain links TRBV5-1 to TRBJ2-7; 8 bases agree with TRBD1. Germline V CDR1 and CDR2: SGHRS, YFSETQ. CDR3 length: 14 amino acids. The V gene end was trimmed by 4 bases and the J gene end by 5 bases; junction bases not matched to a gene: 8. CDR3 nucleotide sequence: TGCGCCAGCAGCCCTGGACAGGGCGTCGACGAGCAGTACTTC. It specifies CASSPGQGVDEQYF.

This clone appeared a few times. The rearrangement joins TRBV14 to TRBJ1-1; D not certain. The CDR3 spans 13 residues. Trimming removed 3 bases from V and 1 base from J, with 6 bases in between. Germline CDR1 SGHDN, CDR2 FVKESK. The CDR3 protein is CASSHYRNTEAFF. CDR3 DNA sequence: TGTGCCAGCAGCCATTACAGGAACACTGAAGCTTTCTTT.

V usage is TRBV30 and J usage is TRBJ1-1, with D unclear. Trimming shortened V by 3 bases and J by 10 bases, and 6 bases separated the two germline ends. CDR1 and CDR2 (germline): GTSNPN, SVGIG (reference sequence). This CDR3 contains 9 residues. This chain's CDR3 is CAWRPGAFF. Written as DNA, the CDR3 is TGTGCCTGGAGACCGGGAGCTTTCTTT.

For the CDR3, the DNA is TGTGCCAGCAGCATCAATCGAGGATTCTCTGGGGCCAACGTCCTGACTTTC. Protein sequence: CASSINRGFSGANVLTF. This chain joins TRBV7-9 and TRBJ2-6, with D uncertain. Germline-derived CDR1 and CDR2 are SEHNR and FQNEAQ (reference sequence). Trimming pared 5 bases from V and 0 bases from J, leaving 14 bases between. This CDR3 spans 17 amino acids.

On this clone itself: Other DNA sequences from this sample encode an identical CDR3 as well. The CDR3 loop reads CSVEDRQGGGEKLFF. The CDR3, as DNA: TGCAGCGTTGAGGATCGACAGGGGGGTGGTGAAAAACTGTTTTTT. The chain uses TRBV29-1 and TRBJ1-4, with 9 nucleotides matching TRBD1. The germline CDR1 and CDR2 sequences are SQVTM and ANQGSEA. This CDR3 region has 15 residues. Trimming took 3 bases from V and 7 from J; bases not matched to a gene: 9.

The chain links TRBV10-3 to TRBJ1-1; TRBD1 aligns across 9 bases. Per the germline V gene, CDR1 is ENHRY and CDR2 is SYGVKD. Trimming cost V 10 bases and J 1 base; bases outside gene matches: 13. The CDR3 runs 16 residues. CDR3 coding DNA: TGTGCCACACATTGGGGACAGGGAAACGCGAACACTGAAGCTTTCTTT. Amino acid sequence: CATHWGQGNANTEAFF.

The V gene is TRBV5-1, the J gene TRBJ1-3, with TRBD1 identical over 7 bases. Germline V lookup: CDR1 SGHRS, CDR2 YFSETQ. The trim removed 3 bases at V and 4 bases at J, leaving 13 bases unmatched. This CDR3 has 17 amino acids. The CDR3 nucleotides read TGCGCCAGCAGCTGGGCCGGGACAGCTAGCCCCGGAAACACCATATATTTT. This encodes CASSWAGTASPGNTIYF.

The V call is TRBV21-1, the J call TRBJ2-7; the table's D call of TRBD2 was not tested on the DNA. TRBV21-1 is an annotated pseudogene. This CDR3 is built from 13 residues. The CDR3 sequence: CASSRGKTYEQYF. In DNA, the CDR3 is TGTGCCAGCAGCCGGGGGAAGACCTACGAGCAGTACTTC.

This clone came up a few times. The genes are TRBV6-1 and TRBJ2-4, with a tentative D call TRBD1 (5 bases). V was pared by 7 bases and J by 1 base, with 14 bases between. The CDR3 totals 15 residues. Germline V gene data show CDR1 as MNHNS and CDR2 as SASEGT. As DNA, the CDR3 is TGTGCCAGCAAACTGGAAGGGGTGGCCAAAAACATTCAGTACTTC. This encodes CASKLEGVAKNIQYF.

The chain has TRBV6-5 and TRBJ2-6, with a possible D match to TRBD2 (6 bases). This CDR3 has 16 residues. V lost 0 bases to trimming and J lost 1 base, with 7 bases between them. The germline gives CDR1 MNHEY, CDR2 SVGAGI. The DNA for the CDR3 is TGTGCCAGCAGTTACTCACGGGGGTCTGGGGCCAACGTCCTGACTTTC. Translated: CASSYSRGSGANVLTF.

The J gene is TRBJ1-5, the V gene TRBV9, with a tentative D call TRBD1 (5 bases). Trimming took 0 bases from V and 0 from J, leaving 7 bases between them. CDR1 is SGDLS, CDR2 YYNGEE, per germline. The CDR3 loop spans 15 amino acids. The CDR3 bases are TGTGCCAGCAGCGTAGGGGGCGATAGCAATCAGCCCCAGCATTTT. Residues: CASSVGGDSNQPQHF.

The CDR3, as DNA: TGTGCCACCAGCAGAGGGGGAATGGGGCCCGAAAACACTGAAGCTTTCTTT. It yields the protein CATSRGGMGPENTEAFF. This sequence joins TRBV15 and TRBJ1-1; D may be TRBD1 (5 bases). The V and J ends lost 1 base and 2 bases respectively, with 17 bases between them. Germline V gene lookup returns CDR1 LNHNV and CDR2 YYDKDF (reference sequence). This CDR3 comprises 17 residues. The complete variable domain, with remaining parts taken from reference TRBV15 and TRBJ1-1, reads DAMVIQNPRYQVTQFGKPVTLSCSQTLNHNVMYWYQQKSSQAPKLLFHYYDKDFNNEADTPDNFQSRRPNTSFCFLDIRSPGLGDTAMYLCATSRGGMGPENTEAFFGQGTRLTVV.